The entry below describes one T cell receptor beta chain. The patients had localized lung adenocarcinoma, a non-small cell subtype. This entry is derived from a study of CD4 and CD8 cells across lung adenocarcinoma regions. Using its own MiXCR run on the PCR reads, TCRdb lists one record per CDR3 protein. The sample consists of around 19,000 distinct CDR3 sequences, around half of them appearing once. The V gene's germline CDR1 is MNHNS and CDR2 SASEGT. With 4 bases removed from V and 8 bases from J, the gap between germline ends came to 19 bases. This CDR3 is built from 15 residues. Sequences were obtained from CD8+ T cells from the center of a lung tumor. The receptor comes from a female donor with lung adenocarcinoma. The CD4 and CD8 labels of this study may be unreliable. The chain combines TRBV6-1 with TRBJ2-3; D possibly uses TRBD1 or TRBD2 (5 bases each). The CDR3 DNA reads TGTGCCAGCAGTGTAGAGGCTGGGACCCCCGGTACGCAGTATTTT. Its translation is CASSVEAGTPGTQYF.